The 18 T cell receptor beta chains given below trace back to one sample, sequenced in a study of T-cell memory formation after mild COVID-19. TCRdb redid the calling of the 5' RACE reads with MiXCR, one entry per CDR3 protein. The sample includes roughly 350,000 distinct CDR3 sequences, roughly 15% of them seen just once. Sequenced sample: PBMCs or a T cell subset sorted from them (not recorded which). The receptor source for this set is a man in his late teens or twenties who had mild COVID-19 (a few samples of this study predate the infection). Cell type and time point are not known.

This clonotype was picked up a small number of times. This sequence joins TRBV7-2 and TRBJ2-3; D not resolved. Germline V gives CDR1 SGHTA, CDR2 FQGNSA. V was shortened by 2 bases and J by 4 bases, with 7 bases between the two germline ends. There are 13 residues in the CDR3. The CDR3 region is CASSLYRADTQYF. DNA for the CDR3: TGTGCCAGCAGCTTATACCGGGCAGATACGCAGTATTTT.

There are a few counts of this clonotype. The chain uses TRBV7-8 and TRBJ2-2, with 8 bases identical to TRBD1. CDR1 SGHVS and CDR2 FQNEAQ come from the germline V gene. The length of the CDR3 is 16 residues. After removal of 5 bases from V and 5 bases from J, the junction contained 10 bases not matched to a gene. CDR3 nucleotide sequence: TGTGCCAGCAGCCCACAGACAGGGGTGGGAACCGGGGAGCTGTTTTTT. This encodes CASSPQTGVGTGELFF.

The chain joins TRBV6-5 to TRBJ2-2; D unclear. Germline V gives CDR1 MNHEY, CDR2 SVGAGI. The CDR3 runs 15 residues. V dropped 0 bases and J dropped 3 bases, with 8 bases sitting between them. CDR3 DNA sequence: TGTGCCAGCAGTTACTCGAACCAGCACACCGGGGAGCTGTTTTTT. Amino acids: CASSYSNQHTGELFF.

As for this clonotype: Mismatch with germline at one junction end may stem from a read error. The chain is built from TRBV7-8 and TRBJ2-4; 8 bases map to TRBD1. Germline V gene data show CDR1 as SGHVS and CDR2 as FQNEAQ. CDR3 length equals 13 residues. This CDR3 is CASSLGPGQDPNF. In DNA form, the CDR3 reads TGTGCCAGCAGCTTAGGACCGGGACAGGATCCGAACTTC.

The chain combines TRBV9 with TRBJ1-1; possibly TRBD1 for D (6 bases). V lost 0 bases and J lost 4, with 10 bases in between. The germline gives CDR1 SGDLS, CDR2 YYNGEE. The CDR3 has 14 residues. CDR3 bases: TGTGCCAGCAGCGTAGTTCCAGGGGCCACTGAAGCTTTCTTT. Protein sequence: CASSVVPGATEAFF.

In its sample, this clonotype was seen many times. V usage is TRBV5-1 and J usage is TRBJ2-3, with a tentative D call TRBD2 (6 bases). CDR3 length: 13 residues. The V end lost 7 bases, the J end lost 0 bases, and 9 bases lay between the germline ends. Germline CDR1 reads SGHRS; CDR2 reads YFSETQ. As DNA, the CDR3 is TGCGCCAGCCACGCGGGGAGCACAGATACGCAGTATTTT. Protein: CASHAGSTDTQYF.

In its sample, this clonotype was seen a few times. The V and J genes are TRBV11-3 and TRBJ2-5, with 7 nucleotides matching TRBD2. Losses at the gene ends were 5 bases for V and 4 bases for J; bases not matched to a gene: 10. CDR3 length: 15 residues. CDR1 is SGHNT and CDR2 is YENEEA in the germline V gene. The CDR3 is CASSPSRGGVETQYF. CDR3 DNA: TGTGCCAGCAGCCCATCCCGCGGGGGTGTAGAGACCCAGTACTTC.

In its sample, this clonotype was seen a few times. The rearrangement joins TRBV15 to TRBJ2-2; D might be TRBD2 (7 bases). The CDR3 runs 17 residues. CDR1 LNHNV and CDR2 YYDKDF come from the germline V gene (reference sequence). The V and J ends lost 0 bases and 7 bases respectively, with 18 bases between them. The CDR3 nucleotides read TGTGCCACCAGCAGAGATGAACGGGGGGCCGGAGACGGGGAGCTGTTTTTT. It codes for CATSRDERGAGDGELFF.

This clonotype was counted between two and nine times. The V and J genes are TRBV10-3 and TRBJ2-3, with D maybe TRBD1 (6 bases). V was clipped by 7 bases and J by 4 bases, with 12 bases between them. Germline CDR1 and CDR2: ENHRY and SYGVKD. The CDR3 sequence is 13 residues long. The CDR3 DNA is TGTGCCATCATCAGGGGCCCCCCAGATACGCAGTATTTT. This sequence encodes CAIIRGPPDTQYF.

V is TRBV10-3 and J is TRBJ1-3; 8 nucleotides match TRBD1. V lost 10 bases, J lost 0 bases, and 5 bases stayed unmatched. Germline CDR1 reads ENHRY; CDR2 reads SYGVKD. CDR3 length: 14 residues. CDR3 protein: CATGQDPSGNTIYF. In nucleotides, the CDR3 is TGTGCCACGGGACAGGACCCCTCTGGAAACACCATATATTTT.

The J gene is TRBJ2-2, the V gene TRBV20-1; no clear D gene. The length of the CDR3 is 14 residues. The V gene's germline CDR1 is DFQATT and CDR2 SNEGSKA (reference sequence). V dropped 8 bases and J dropped 4 bases, with 17 bases sitting between them. CDR3 sequence: CSFRPGSSTGELFF. CDR3 bases: TGCAGTTTTAGACCTGGCTCGTCCACCGGGGAGCTGTTTTTT.

The CDR3 loop reads CASSSRGFSYNEQFF. For the CDR3, the DNA is TGTGCCAGCAGTTCGCGGGGGTTCTCCTACAATGAGCAGTTCTTC. The rearrangement joins TRBV28 to TRBJ2-1; 7 bases fit TRBD2. J lost 0 bases, V lost 4 bases, and 3 bases had no gene match. Germline CDR1 and CDR2: MDHEN and SYDVKM. This CDR3 has 15 residues. Variable domain in full (rest from reference TRBV28 and TRBJ2-1): DVKVTQSSRYLVKRTGEKVFLECVQDMDHENMFWYRQDPGLGLRLIYFSYDVKMKEKGDIPEGYSVSREKKERFSLILESASTNQTSMYLCASSSRGFSYNEQFFGPGTRLTVL.

This clonotype was recorded a few times. The rearrangement joins TRBV5-1 to TRBJ1-1; unclear D gene. V lost 0 bases to trimming and J lost 2 bases, with 8 bases between them. Germline lookup yields CDR1 SGHRS and CDR2 YFSETQ. CDR3 length: 14 residues. CDR3 coding DNA: TGCGCCAGCAGCTTGGAACCGCAAAACACTGAAGCTTTCTTT. It encodes CASSLEPQNTEAFF.

In this sample, this clonotype turned up a few times. The rearrangement joins TRBV6-5 to TRBJ2-3; D is unresolved. The germline CDR1 and CDR2 sequences are MNHEY and SVGAGI. With 5 bases removed from V and 7 bases from J, the gap between germline ends came to 16 bases. The CDR3 runs to 14 residues. CDR3 amino acids: CASSENSHGNTQYF. The CDR3 DNA reads TGTGCCAGCAGTGAGAATTCACACGGAAATACGCAGTATTTT.

The chain is built from TRBV29-1 and TRBJ1-4, with D tentatively TRBD1 (5 bases). Germline V gene data show CDR1 as SQVTM and CDR2 as ANQGSEA. Trimming shortened V by 0 bases and J by 5 bases, and 10 bases separated the two germline ends. The CDR3 extends over 14 amino acids. The CDR3 region is CSVEEMGRNEKLFF. CDR3 coding DNA: TGCAGCGTTGAAGAAATGGGGCGGAATGAAAAACTGTTTTTT.

The chain couples TRBV5-1 to TRBJ2-7, with D possibly being TRBD1 (6 bases). Germline V gene data show CDR1 as SGHRS and CDR2 as YFSETQ. The CDR3 runs to 13 residues. The V gene lost 4 bases and the J gene lost 5 bases, with 13 bases spanning the gap. The CDR3 is CASSALTGNEQYF. CDR3 DNA sequence: TGCGCCAGCAGCGCCTTAACAGGGAACGAGCAGTACTTC.

This clonotype has only a few counts. Sequence at one end of the junction differs from germline and may be a read error. The rearrangement uses TRBV11-2 and TRBJ2-1, with TRBD1 matching 7 bases. Germline V gene lookup returns CDR1 SGHAT and CDR2 FQNNGV. The CDR3 covers 13 residues. The CDR3 bases are TGTGCCAGCAGCTTAGATCAGGTAGGGGGCAAGCTCTTC. Amino acid sequence: CASSLDQVGGKLF.

This chain uses TRBV29-1 with TRBJ2-2; 10 positions agree with TRBD2. Germline V gene sequence: CDR1 SQVTM, CDR2 ANQGSEA. The CDR3 length is 15 residues. V lost 2 bases and J lost 3; bases outside the gene matches: 3. CDR3: CSVEPSGGHTGELFF. Here the CDR3 DNA reads TGCAGCGTTGAACCTAGCGGGGGCCACACCGGGGAGCTGTTTTTT.